This T cell receptor (beta chain) is from a study of T cells in Graves' hyperthyroidism and ophthalmopathy (dated by TCRdb to about 2019). Background on the whole study: To identify TCR V-J signatures that set the groups apart, the researchers used a discovery cohort of 100 or so patients, made up of around 40 with Graves' ophthalmopathy and about 60 with stable Graves' hyperthyroidism. The approximately 100 discovery patients were divided at random into training and test sets in a 7:3 ratio. Once sampling was done, hyperthyroidism patients were given methimazole at a starting dose of 30 mg daily, whereas ophthalmopathy patients were given high-dose intravenous methylprednisolone. Prospective prediction of ophthalmopathy was tested in an independent validation cohort of some 19 hyperthyroidism patients and some 17 patients who later progressed to ophthalmopathy. The study also compared thyroid tissue and blood T-cell repertoires from five or six Graves' hyperthyroidism patients. The paper describes TCR Vbeta CDR3 sequencing of some 130 peripheral blood samples, made up of fewer than 50 ophthalmopathy patients, over 70 hyperthyroidism patients and roughly 17 progressor patients.

Graves' hyperthyroidism was defined as stable when no progression to ophthalmopathy occurred over 18 months of follow-up. The hyperthyroidism patients were between 18 and 65 years old and newly diagnosed, with a disease duration of less than 2 months. Exclusion was applied to patients with uncontrolled infections, other autoimmune diseases, pregnancy or lactation. Clinical symptoms, serum thyroxine and TRAb, thyroid ultrasound, and orbital computed tomography formed the basis for the diagnoses. Total RNA was extracted with Trizol reagent, and quality was checked on an Agilent 2100 Bioanalyzer. Notes on this clonotype: The antigen it recognizes is unknown. Relative to the germline gene, one junction end is altered; a read error may explain this.

The full study reports these points: Most expanded thyroid clonotypes (frequency above 0.001) were also detected in blood, a finding suggesting that blood repertoires may reflect thyroid immune responses. Ophthalmopathy was separated from stable hyperthyroidism by a 13 V-J signature model, with over 85% sensitivity and approximately 84% specificity obtained in cross-validation and 80%/75% obtained in testing. In validation, progression to ophthalmopathy was predicted by the model with more than 65% sensitivity and 72% to 85% specificity, a median of roughly 6.4 months before onset. Sample size was not statistically predetermined, and investigators were not blinded to group allocation.

TCR beta CDR3 regions were amplified from RNA transcripts. The first round of RT-PCR for the TCR CDR3 was performed with the HTBI primer set and the Qiagen OneStep RT-PCR kit. A second multiplex PCR round built the libraries, followed by size selection and purification. Paired-end sequencing of the libraries was performed with 100 bp reads on an Illumina HiSeq2000. Turning to the authors' computational methods: SOAPnuke was used to process the raw data, removing reads that contained adapters or uncalled bases, had a mean Phred below 15, or lacked an exact match to the constant primer or identifier. COPE v1.2.5 was used to merge high-quality paired reads, and clonotypes were defined as unique nucleotide sequences. MiTCR v1.1 was used to align clonotypes to the IMGT TRBV, TRBD and TRBJ reference segments. Analysis was restricted to V-J combinations with a frequency above 0.0001, which covered 99.2% of repertoires. The TCS score was defined as F50 (clonal expansion) divided by E x V (chaos), with BLOSUM62-based TCRdist calculated between CDR3 peptides within each V-J. Welch's t-statistics and random forest reduced around 550 V-J features to fewer than 15, which were used in a naive Bayes classifier (R e1071). Using fastp at Q25 and MiXCR, TCRdb reprocessed the public reads and kept productive beta chains. CDR3 protein duplicates are merged, each entry listing the most common genes and DNA. The V and J calls shown here were made by TCRdb, not taken from the authors' results. Present in this sample are 560,000 or so distinct CDR3 sequences, just over 45% of which were seen just once. The ten largest clones represent just under 8.5% of the sample.

This clonotype was sampled from a woman between 18 and 30 years old with Graves' hyperthyroidism. Donor details come from another sample of the same person, matched by shared clones. Material for sequencing was peripheral blood or thyroid tissue (not recorded which).

The CDR3 loop reads CASSIASFQETQYF. Here is the DNA: TGTGCCAGTAGTATAGCGAGCTTCCAAGAGACTCAGTACTTC. Here the chain combines TRBV19 and TRBJ2-5; the D gene identity is not certain. For CDR1 and CDR2, the germline V gene (reference sequence) lists LNHDA and SQIVND. Measured from the cysteine to the phenylalanine, the CDR3 is 14 residues long. The only DNA kept is the CDR3, 42 bases in frame from the first base. With the rest looked up from the reference TRBV19 and TRBJ2-5 genes rather than sequenced, the full variable domain is DGGITQSPKYLFRKEGQNVTLSCEQNLNHDAMYWYRQDPGQGLRLIYYSQIVNDFQKGDIAEGYSVSREKKESFPLTVTSAQKNPTAFYLCASSIASFQETQYFGPGTRLLVL.